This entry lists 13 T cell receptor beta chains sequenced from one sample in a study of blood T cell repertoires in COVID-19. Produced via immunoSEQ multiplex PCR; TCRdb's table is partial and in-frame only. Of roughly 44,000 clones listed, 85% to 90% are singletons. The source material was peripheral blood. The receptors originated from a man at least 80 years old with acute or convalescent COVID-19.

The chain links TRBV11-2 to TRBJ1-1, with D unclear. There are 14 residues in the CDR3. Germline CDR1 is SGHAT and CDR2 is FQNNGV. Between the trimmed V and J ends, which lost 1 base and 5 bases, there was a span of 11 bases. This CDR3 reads CASSLVGFGTEAFF. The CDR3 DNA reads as TGTGCCAGCAGCTTAGTAGGATTCGGGACTGAAGCTTTCTTT.

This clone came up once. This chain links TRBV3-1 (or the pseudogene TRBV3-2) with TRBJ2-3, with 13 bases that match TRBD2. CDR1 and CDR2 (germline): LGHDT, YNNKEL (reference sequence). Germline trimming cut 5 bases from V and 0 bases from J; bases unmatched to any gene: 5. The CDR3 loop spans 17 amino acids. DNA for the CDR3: TGTGCCAGCAGCGCGACTAGCGGGGGGATCAGCACAGATACGCAGTATTTT. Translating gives CASSATSGGISTDTQYF.

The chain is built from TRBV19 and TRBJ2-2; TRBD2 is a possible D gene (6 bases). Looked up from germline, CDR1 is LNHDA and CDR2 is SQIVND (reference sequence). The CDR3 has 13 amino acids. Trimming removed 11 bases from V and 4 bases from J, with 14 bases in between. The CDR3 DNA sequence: TGTGCCGTGGCACGGCGGGGCACCGGGGAGCTGTTTTTT. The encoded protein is CAVARRGTGELFF.

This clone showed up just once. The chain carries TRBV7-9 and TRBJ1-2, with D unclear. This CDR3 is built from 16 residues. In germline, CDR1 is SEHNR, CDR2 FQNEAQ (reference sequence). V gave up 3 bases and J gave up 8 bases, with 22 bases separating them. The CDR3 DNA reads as TGTGCCAGCAGCTTCAACGGACGGGATTCCCTAAGGGGCTACACCTTC. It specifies CASSFNGRDSLRGYTF.

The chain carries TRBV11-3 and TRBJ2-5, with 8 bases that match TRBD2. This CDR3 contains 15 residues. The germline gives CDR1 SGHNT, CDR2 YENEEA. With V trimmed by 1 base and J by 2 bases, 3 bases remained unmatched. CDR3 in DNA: TGTGCCAGCAGCTTAGGGACTAGCCCACAAGAGACCCAGTACTTC. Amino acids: CASSLGTSPQETQYF.

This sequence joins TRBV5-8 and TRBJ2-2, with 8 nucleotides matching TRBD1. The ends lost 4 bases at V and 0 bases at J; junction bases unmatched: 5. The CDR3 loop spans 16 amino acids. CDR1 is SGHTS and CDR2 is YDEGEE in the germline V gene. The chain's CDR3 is CASSIGQGANTGELFF. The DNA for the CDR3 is TGTGCCAGCAGCATCGGACAGGGCGCGAACACCGGGGAGCTGTTTTTT.

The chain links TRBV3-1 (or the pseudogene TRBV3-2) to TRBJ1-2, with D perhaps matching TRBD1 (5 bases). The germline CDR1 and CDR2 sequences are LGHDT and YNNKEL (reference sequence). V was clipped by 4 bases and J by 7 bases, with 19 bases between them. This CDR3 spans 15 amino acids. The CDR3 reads CASSPAAGRFSGYTF. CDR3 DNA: TGTGCCAGCAGCCCGGCGGCAGGGCGGTTTTCTGGCTACACCTTC.

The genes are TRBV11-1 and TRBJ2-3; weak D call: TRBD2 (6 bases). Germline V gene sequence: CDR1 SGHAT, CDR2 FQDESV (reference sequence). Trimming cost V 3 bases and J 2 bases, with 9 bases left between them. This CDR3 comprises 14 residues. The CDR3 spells CASSLGLNTDTQYF. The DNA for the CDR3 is TGTGCCAGCAGCTTGGGACTTAACACAGATACGCAGTATTTT. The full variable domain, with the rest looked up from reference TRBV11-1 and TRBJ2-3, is EAEVAQSPRYKITEKSQAVAFWCDPISGHATLYWYRQILGQGPELLVQFQDESVVDDSQLPKDRFSAERLKGVDSTLKIQPAELGDSAMYLCASSLGLNTDTQYFGPGTRLTVL.

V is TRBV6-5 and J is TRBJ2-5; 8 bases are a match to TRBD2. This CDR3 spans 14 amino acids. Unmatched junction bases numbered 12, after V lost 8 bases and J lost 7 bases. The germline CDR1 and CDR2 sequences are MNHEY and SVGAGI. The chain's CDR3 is CASRTSGQGLTQYF. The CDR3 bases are TGTGCCAGCCGAACTAGCGGCCAGGGGTTGACCCAGTACTTC.

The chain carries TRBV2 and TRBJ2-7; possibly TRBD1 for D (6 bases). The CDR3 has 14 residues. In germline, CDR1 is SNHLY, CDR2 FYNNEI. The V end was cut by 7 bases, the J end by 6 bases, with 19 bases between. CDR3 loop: CASTRQARGREQYF. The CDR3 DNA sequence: TGTGCCAGCACCAGACAGGCCCGAGGACGCGAGCAGTACTTC. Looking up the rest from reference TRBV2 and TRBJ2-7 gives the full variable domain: EPEVTQTPSHQVTQMGQEVILRCVPISNHLYFYWYRQILGQKVEFLVSFYNNEISEKSEIFDDQFSVERPDGSNFTLKIRSTKLEDSAMYFCASTRQARGREQYFGPGTRLTVT.

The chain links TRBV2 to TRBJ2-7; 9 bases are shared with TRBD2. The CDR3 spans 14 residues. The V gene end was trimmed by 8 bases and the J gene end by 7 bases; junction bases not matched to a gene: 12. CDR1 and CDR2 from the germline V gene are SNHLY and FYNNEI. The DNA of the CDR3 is TGTGCCAGCTGCTCTAGCGGGGCTCCCGGGGAGCAGTACTTC. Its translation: CASCSSGAPGEQYF.

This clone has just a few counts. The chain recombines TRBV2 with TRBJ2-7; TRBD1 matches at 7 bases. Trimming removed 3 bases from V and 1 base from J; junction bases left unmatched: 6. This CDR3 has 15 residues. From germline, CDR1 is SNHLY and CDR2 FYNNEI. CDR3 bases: TGTGCCAGCAGTGACTTCACAGGGGTTTCCTACGAGCAGTACTTC. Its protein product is CASSDFTGVSYEQYF. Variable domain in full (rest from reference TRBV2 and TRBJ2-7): EPEVTQTPSHQVTQMGQEVILRCVPISNHLYFYWYRQILGQKVEFLVSFYNNEISEKSEIFDDQFSVERPDGSNFTLKIRSTKLEDSAMYFCASSDFTGVSYEQYFGPGTRLTVT.

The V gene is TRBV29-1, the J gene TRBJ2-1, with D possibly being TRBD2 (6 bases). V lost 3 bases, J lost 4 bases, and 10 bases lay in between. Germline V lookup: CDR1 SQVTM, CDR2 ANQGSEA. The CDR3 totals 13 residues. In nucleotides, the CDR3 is TGCAGCGTTGATGGGCGGGATTACAATGAGCAGTTCTTC. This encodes CSVDGRDYNEQFF.